Included here is one TCR beta chain sequence, with context. The repertoire was sequenced with immunoSEQ multiplex PCR; TCRdb's copy has only in-frame clones and lacks some. This table has about 81,000 clones, around 84% appearing once. V lost 3 bases and J 2 bases, leaving 13 bases between the germline ends. This CDR3 region has 14 residues. Germline V gene sequence: CDR1 SQVTM, CDR2 ANQGSEA. The data derive from a study of identifying expanded T cells in peripheral blood. The sequenced sample consisted of blood. The chain carries TRBV29-1 and TRBJ1-1; D uncertain. This receptor was obtained from a person aged 18 to 70 in good health. The CDR3: CSVDRGGVNTEAFF. CDR3 nucleotide sequence: TGCAGCGTTGACAGAGGCGGAGTAAACACTGAAGCTTTCTTT.